The clone carrying this T cell receptor (beta chain) was counted a few times. Antigen specificity is unknown. The CDR3 contains 13 residues. Germline V gene lookup returns CDR1 SGHAT and CDR2 FQDESV (reference sequence). V was shortened by 6 bases and J by 7 bases, with 10 bases between the two germline ends. This sample was taken from a study of blood T cells in healthy people across ages. Study conclusions and caveats: Possibly confounding the expanded clonotype changes was the fact that donor CMV status was unknown.

Sample-barcoded 5' priming and a J-beta primer mix drove a second PCR of roughly 6 to 12 cycles. One entry per CDR3 protein results from TCRdb running MiXCR on the 5' RACE reads. Among hundreds of thousands of distinct CDR3 sequences, roughly three fifths were seen once, and the ten largest hold 25% to 30%. The sequenced sample was blood. The clonotype was recovered from a man aged 40-49 years in good health. The V gene is TRBV11-1, the J gene TRBJ1-6; maybe TRBD1 (5 bases). The CDR3 sequence: CASRGPQNSPLHF. The CDR3 nucleotides are TGTGCCAGCAGGGGACCGCAAAATTCACCCCTCCACTTT.